This T cell receptor beta chain was found in a study of blood T cell repertoires in COVID-19. On the study more broadly: Sample material is recorded as cDNA or gDNA derived from T cells, B-cell-depleted T cells, or PBMCs.

In the source study's methods: Estimation of nucleated cell counts was performed using reference gene primer amplification. The repertoire was sequenced with immunoSEQ multiplex PCR; TCRdb's copy has only in-frame clones and lacks some. V, J and clone size derive from that table, while D and trimming were established from the DNA sequence. The data contain some 200,000 clones, 80% to 85% of them seen just once; the ten biggest clones take up approximately 2.9%. V was clipped by 2 bases and J by 5 bases, with 9 bases between them. The CDR3 runs 13 residues. Germline assignment: CDR1 MNHNS and CDR2 SASEGT.

This chain uses TRBV6-1 with TRBJ1-2, with D uncertain. Sequencing was performed on peripheral blood. The TCR sequence derives from a woman aged 25 to 39 who had recovered from COVID-19. This CDR3 reads CASSERPEYGYTF. The CDR3 coding sequence is TGTGCCAGCAGTGAAAGGCCGGAGTATGGCTACACCTTC.